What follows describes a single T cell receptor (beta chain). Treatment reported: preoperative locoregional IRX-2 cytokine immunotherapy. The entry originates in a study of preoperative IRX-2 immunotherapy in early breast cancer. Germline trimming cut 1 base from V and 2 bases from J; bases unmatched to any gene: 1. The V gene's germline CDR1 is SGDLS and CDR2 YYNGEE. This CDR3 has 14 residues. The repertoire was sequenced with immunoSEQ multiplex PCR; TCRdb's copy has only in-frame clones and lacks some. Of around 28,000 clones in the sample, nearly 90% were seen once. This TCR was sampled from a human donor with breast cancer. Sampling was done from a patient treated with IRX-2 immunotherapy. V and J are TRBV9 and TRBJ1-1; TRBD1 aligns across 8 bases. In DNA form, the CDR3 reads TGTGCCAGCAGCGTATCAGGGGGCAACACTGAAGCTTTCTTT. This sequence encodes CASSVSGGNTEAFF.